The rows below give T cell receptor beta chains drawn from one sample of a study of T cell responses to AZD1222 COVID-19 vaccine. This table comes from immunoSEQ multiplex PCR, and its TCRdb copy is limited to in-frame clones, with some not included. The sample consists of 150,000 or so clones, roughly 92% of them appearing once. The specimen was peripheral blood, collected on day 0 of AZD1222 vaccination. The receptors were sampled from an adult in good health. CDR3s include the opening cysteine and the closing phenylalanine or tryptophan. A D gene is named only where the DNA matches it firmly. The size entry is marked missing in some rows and otherwise reads once, few, many or a size class.

length,V,D,size,J,DNA,CDR3
17,TRBV7-9,TRBD1,.,TRBJ1-2,TGTGCCAGCAGCCTATCATCGCGACAGGGGGTTCACTATGGCTACACCTTC,CASSLSSRQGVHYGYTF
13,TRBV4-1,.,.,TRBJ2-5,TGCGCCAGCAGCCAGGCTGAGCAAGAGACCCAGTACTTC,CASSQAEQETQYF
14,TRBV25-1,.,.,TRBJ1-2,TGTGCCAGCAGTGAATCAGGGGCCAACTATGGCTACACCTTC,CASSESGANYGYTF
15,TRBV5-6,TRBD2,.,TRBJ2-1,TGTGCCAGCAGCTTGGTTCTAGCGGGAGACATTGAGCAGTTCTTC,CASSLVLAGDIEQFF
16,TRBV30,.,.,TRBJ1-6,TGTGCCTGGAGGGGCGGGACGGTCTCCTATAATTCACCCCTCCACTTT,CAWRGGTVSYNSPLHF
14,TRBV18,.,.,TRBJ1-4,TGTGCCAGCTCACCATCGAAAGGAGGGGAAAAACTGTTTTTT,CASSPSKGGEKLFF
15,TRBV6-2/TRBV6-3,.,.,TRBJ2-1,TGTGCCAGCAGCCCCGATTGGGGTAGGGACAATGAGCAGTTCTTC,CASSPDWGRDNEQFF
14,TRBV7-9,.,.,TRBJ1-1,TGTGCCAGCAGCCTCATCGGTCTGGGGACTGAAGCTTTCTTT,CASSLIGLGTEAFF
13,TRBV7-9,.,.,TRBJ2-5,TGTGCCAGCAGCCCTTGGACGGAAGAGACCCAGTACTTC,CASSPWTEETQYF
15,TRBV11-2,TRBD1,.,TRBJ1-2,TGTGCCAGCAGCTTTGGGACAGCCGATCTCTATGGCTACACCTTC,CASSFGTADLYGYTF
15,TRBV6-5,.,.,TRBJ1-5,TGTGCCAGCAGTTACAGGGGTTATGGCAATCAGCCCCAGCATTTT,CASSYRGYGNQPQHF
15,TRBV2,TRBD2,.,TRBJ2-1,TGTGCCAGCAGTGATTCAAGCGGGAGGGCCTATGAGCAGTTCTTC,CASSDSSGRAYEQFF
13,TRBV24-1,TRBD1,.,TRBJ1-1,TGTGCCACCAGTGGACAGGGGGACACTGAAGCTTTCTTT,CATSGQGDTEAFF
14,TRBV10-1,.,.,TRBJ2-7,TGCGCCAGCAGTGAGGGACTGGGCTCCTACGAGCAGTACTTC,CASSEGLGSYEQYF
15,TRBV13,TRBD1,.,TRBJ2-7,TGTGCCAGCAGTCCTGTGGGACAGGGGTCGTACGAGCAGTACTTC,CASSPVGQGSYEQYF
13,TRBV6-5,TRBD1,.,TRBJ1-5,TGTGCCCGGGCGTGGGACAGGGAACAGCCCCAGCATTTT,CARAWDREQPQHF
14,TRBV6-5,TRBD2,once,TRBJ2-7,TGTGCCAGCAGTTACTCGGAGGGGACTAGGGAGCAGTACTTC,CASSYSEGTREQYF
12,TRBV12-3/TRBV12-4,.,.,TRBJ2-1,TGTGCCAGCAGTTTTGATTCGGATGAGCAGTTCTTC,CASSFDSDEQFF
15,TRBV5-1,.,.,TRBJ2-2,TGCGCCAGCAGCTTGCTAGGACCGAACACCGGGGAGCTGTTTTTT,CASSLLGPNTGELFF
13,TRBV27,TRBD1,.,TRBJ1-1,TGTGCCAGTACAGGGGGCGCGGGGACTGAAGCTTTCTTT,CASTGGAGTEAFF
15,TRBV5-1,.,.,TRBJ1-1,TGCGCCAGCAGCCCAGCGGCCAGGGGGAACACTGAAGCTTTCTTT,CASSPAARGNTEAFF
13,TRBV6-2/TRBV6-3,.,.,TRBJ1-1,TGTGCCAGCAGTTACTCTGTGAACACTGAAGCTTTCTTT,CASSYSVNTEAFF
14,TRBV18,.,.,TRBJ1-5,TGTGCCAGCTCATATGAATATGGGGGACAGCCCCAGCATTTT,CASSYEYGGQPQHF
18,TRBV7-2,TRBD2,.,TRBJ2-1,TGTGCCAGCAGCTTAGGAGTGACTAGCGGGAGGTCCTACAATGAGCAGTTCTTC,CASSLGVTSGRSYNEQFF
13,TRBV6-5,.,.,TRBJ1-2,TGTGCCAGCTGCAACCCGGGGATTGGAGGCTACACCTTC,CASCNPGIGGYTF
15,TRBV6-1,TRBD1,.,TRBJ1-1,TGTGCCAGCAGTGAACGAGGGGACAGGGGAGGAGGAGCTTTCTTT,CASSERGDRGGGAFF
15,TRBV19,TRBD2,.,TRBJ2-1,TGTGCCAGTAGTCCAAGCGGGAGATCGTACAATGAGCAGTTCTTC,CASSPSGRSYNEQFF
14,TRBV19,TRBD2,.,TRBJ2-7,TGTGCCAGTAGTATAGGGAGAGCGGGAGTCGAGCAGTACTTC,CASSIGRAGVEQYF
15,TRBV11-2,.,once,TRBJ1-1,TGTGCCAGCAGCTTAGACCGCGAATTGAACACTGAAGCTTTCTTT,CASSLDRELNTEAFF